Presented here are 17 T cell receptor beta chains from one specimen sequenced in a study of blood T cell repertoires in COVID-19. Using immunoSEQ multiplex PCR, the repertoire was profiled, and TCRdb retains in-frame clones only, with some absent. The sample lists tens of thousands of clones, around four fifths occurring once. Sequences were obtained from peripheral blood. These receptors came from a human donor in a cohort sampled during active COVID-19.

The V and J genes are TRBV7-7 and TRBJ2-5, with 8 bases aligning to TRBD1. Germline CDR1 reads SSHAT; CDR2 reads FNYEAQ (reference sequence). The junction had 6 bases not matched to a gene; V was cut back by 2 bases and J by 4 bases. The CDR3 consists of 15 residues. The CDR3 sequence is CASSLRQGRTETQYF. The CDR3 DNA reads TGTGCCAGCAGCTTACGACAGGGGCGGACAGAGACCCAGTACTTC.

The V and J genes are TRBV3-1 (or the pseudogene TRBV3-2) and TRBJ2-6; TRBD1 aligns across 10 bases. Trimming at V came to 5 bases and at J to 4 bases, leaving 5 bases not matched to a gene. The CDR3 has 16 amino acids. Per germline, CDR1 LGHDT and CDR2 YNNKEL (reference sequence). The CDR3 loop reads CASSRQGARGANVLTF. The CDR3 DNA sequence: TGTGCCAGCAGCAGACAGGGGGCACGAGGGGCCAACGTCCTGACTTTC.

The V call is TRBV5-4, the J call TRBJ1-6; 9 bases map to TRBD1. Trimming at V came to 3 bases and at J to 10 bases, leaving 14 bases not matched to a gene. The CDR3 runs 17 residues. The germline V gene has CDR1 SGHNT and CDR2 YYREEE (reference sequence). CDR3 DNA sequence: TGTGCCAGCAGCTATAAACCTTCGGGACAGGGTAACTCACCCCTCCACTTT. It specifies CASSYKPSGQGNSPLHF.

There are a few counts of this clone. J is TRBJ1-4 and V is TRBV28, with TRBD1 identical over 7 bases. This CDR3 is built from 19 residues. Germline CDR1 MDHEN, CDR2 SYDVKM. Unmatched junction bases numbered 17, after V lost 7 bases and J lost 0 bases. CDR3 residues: CASISPLRDSYATNEKLFF. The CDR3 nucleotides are TGTGCCAGCATAAGCCCCCTACGGGACAGCTATGCAACTAATGAAAAACTGTTTTTT.

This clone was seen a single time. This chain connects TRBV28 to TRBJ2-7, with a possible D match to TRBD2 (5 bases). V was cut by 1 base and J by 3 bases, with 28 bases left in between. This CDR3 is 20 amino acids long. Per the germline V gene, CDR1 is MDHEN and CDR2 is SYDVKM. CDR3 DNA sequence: TGTGCCAGCAGTTTATTGGTATCTGGGCGAAGGAGTCCCGGGATCTACGAGCAGTACTTC. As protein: CASSLLVSGRRSPGIYEQYF.

The CDR3 spells CASSDRFYEQYF. The CDR3 DNA reads TGTGCCAGCAGTGACAGATTTTACGAGCAGTACTTC. The chain is built from TRBV6-1 and TRBJ2-7; D is unclear. Per germline, CDR1 MNHNS and CDR2 SASEGT. This CDR3 has 12 amino acids. V shed 3 bases and J shed 4 bases, with 7 bases lying between them.

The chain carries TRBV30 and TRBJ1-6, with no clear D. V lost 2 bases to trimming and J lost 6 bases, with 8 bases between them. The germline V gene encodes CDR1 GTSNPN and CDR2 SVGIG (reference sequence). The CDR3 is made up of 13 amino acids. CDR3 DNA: TGTGCCTGGAGTCCGCAGTCTAATTCACCCCTCCACTTT. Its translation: CAWSPQSNSPLHF.

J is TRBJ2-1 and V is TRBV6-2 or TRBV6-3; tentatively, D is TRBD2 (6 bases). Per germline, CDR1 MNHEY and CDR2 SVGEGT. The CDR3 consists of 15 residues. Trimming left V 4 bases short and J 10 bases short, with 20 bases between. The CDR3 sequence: CASSFEWGDLSEQFF. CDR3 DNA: TGTGCCAGCAGTTTCGAATGGGGGGACTTGAGCGAGCAGTTCTTC.

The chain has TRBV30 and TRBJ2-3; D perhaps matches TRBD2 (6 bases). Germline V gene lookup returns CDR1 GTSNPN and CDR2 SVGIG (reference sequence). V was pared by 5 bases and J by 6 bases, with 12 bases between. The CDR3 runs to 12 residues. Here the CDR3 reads CAWGDRGDTQYF. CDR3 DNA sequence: TGTGCCTGGGGGGATCGGGGGGATACGCAGTATTTT. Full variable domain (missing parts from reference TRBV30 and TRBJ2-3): SQTIHQWPATLVQPVGSPLSLECTVEGTSNPNLYWYRQAAGRGLQLLFYSVGIGQISSEVPQNLSASRPQDRQFILSSKKLLLSDSGFYLCAWGDRGDTQYFGPGTRLTVL.

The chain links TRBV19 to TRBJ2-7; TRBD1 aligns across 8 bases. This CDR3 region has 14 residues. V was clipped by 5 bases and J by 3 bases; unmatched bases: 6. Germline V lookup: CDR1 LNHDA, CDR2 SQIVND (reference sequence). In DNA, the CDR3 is TGTGCCAGTAGTCCACGGACAGGGAGCTACGAGCAGTACTTC. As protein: CASSPRTGSYEQYF.

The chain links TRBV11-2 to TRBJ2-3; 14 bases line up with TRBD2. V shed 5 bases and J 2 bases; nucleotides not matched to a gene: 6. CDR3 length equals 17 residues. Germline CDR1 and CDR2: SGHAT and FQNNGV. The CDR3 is CASSLGTSGGTTDTQYF. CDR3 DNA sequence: TGTGCCAGCAGCCTAGGGACTAGCGGGGGAACCACAGATACGCAGTATTTT.

As DNA, the CDR3 is TGTGCCAGCAGCCAAGTCCCGGGACAGGGCTTCGAGCAGTACTTC. As protein: CASSQVPGQGFEQYF. This chain links TRBV3-1 (or the pseudogene TRBV3-2) with TRBJ2-7; TRBD1 matches at 9 bases. The CDR3 totals 15 residues. Germline V gene lookup returns CDR1 LGHDT and CDR2 YNNKEL (reference sequence). Losses at the gene ends were 1 base for V and 6 bases for J; bases not matched to a gene: 7.

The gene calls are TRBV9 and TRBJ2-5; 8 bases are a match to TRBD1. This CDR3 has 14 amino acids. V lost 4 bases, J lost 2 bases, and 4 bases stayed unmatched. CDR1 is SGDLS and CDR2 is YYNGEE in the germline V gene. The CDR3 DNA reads TGTGCCAGCAGCCCCTGGACAGGGCAAGAGACCCAGTACTTC. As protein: CASSPWTGQETQYF.

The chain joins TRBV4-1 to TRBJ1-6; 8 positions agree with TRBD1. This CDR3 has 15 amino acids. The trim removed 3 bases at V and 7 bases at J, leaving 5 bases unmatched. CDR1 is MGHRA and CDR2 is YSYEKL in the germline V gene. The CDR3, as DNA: TGCGCCAGCAGCCAGGCGGACAGGGAAAATTCACCCCTCCACTTT. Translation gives CASSQADRENSPLHF.

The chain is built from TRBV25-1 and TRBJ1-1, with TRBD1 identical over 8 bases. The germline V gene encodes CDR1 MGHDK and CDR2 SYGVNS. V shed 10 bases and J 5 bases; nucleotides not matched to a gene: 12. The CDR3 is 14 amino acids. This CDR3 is CATQATGEWTEAFF. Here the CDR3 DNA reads TGTGCCACGCAAGCGACAGGGGAATGGACTGAAGCTTTCTTT.

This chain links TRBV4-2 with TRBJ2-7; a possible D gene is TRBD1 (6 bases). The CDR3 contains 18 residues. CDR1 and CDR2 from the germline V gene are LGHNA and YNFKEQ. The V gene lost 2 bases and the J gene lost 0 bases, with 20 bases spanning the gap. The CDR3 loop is CASSQTETGRRGSYEQYF. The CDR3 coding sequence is TGTGCCAGCAGCCAAACCGAGACAGGCCGTAGGGGCTCCTACGAGCAGTACTTC.

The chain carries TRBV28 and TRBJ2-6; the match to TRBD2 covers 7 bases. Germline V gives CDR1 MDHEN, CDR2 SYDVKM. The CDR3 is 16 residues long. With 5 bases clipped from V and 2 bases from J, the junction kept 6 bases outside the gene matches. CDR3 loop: CASSKWGGTGANVLTF. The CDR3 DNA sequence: TGTGCCAGCAGTAAATGGGGAGGGACTGGGGCCAACGTCCTGACTTTC.